Shown below are 24 T cell receptor beta chains from a single sample sequenced in a study of human T cells and chemical hapten exposure. TCRdb recomputed calls from the RACE reads with MiXCR, one row per CDR3 protein. This sample has about 82,000 distinct CDR3 sequences, with more than 6.5% found just once. Time point specified: patch test 2, 6 weeks after DPC sensitization. Treatment defined: therapeutic diphenylcyclopropenone sensitization with weekly scalp DPC. This sample comprised whole blood, obtained in connection with sensitization to the hapten diphenylcyclopropenone (DPC). Source of these receptors: a woman between 25 and 40 years old with alopecia areata. Some clones in this sample may be carry-over from other donors' samples.

This clonotype was counted at least ten times. The gene calls are TRBV7-8 and TRBJ2-5; no definite D call. Germline CDR1 SGHVS, CDR2 FQNEAQ. CDR3 length: 15 residues. The V and J ends lost 0 bases and 3 bases respectively, with 11 bases between them. Written as DNA, the CDR3 is TGTGCCAGCAGCTTAGCGCCGGGTAGGGAAGAGACCCAGTACTTC. It yields the protein CASSLAPGREETQYF.

This clonotype has a count of ten or more. The genes are TRBV3-1 and TRBJ1-2, with D unclear. Germline V gene lookup returns CDR1 LGHDT and CDR2 YNNKEL (reference sequence). V was trimmed by 3 bases and J by 2 bases, leaving 13 bases between them. This CDR3 region has 15 residues. CDR3 DNA sequence: TGTGCCAGCAGCCAGACCGCGCTCTCAAACTATGGCTACACCTTC. This sequence encodes CASSQTALSNYGYTF.

This clonotype was counted ten times or more. This rearrangement joins TRBV7-2 to TRBJ2-3, with D possibly matching TRBD2 (5 bases). This CDR3 comprises 16 residues. CDR1 is SGHTA, CDR2 FQGNSA, per germline. The V end lost 0 bases, the J end lost 1 base, and 11 bases lay between the germline ends. DNA of the CDR3: TGTGCCAGCAGCTTAGCGTGGGCGGGTGGCACAGATACGCAGTATTTT. As protein: CASSLAWAGGTDTQYF.

This clonotype was counted at least ten times. The V and J genes are TRBV7-9 and TRBJ1-1; 9 positions agree with TRBD1. The trim removed 5 bases at V and 3 bases at J, leaving 10 bases unmatched. Germline V lookup: CDR1 SEHNR, CDR2 FQNEAQ (reference sequence). The CDR3 spans 16 residues. CDR3 amino acids: CASSTGDRDGHTEAFF. The CDR3 DNA sequence: TGTGCCAGCAGCACCGGGGACAGGGACGGTCACACTGAAGCTTTCTTT.

As for this clonotype: This may be a read error, as it is one base from a much larger clone. The chain joins TRBV20-1 to TRBJ2-7; D is unclear. The germline V gene has CDR1 DFQATT and CDR2 SNEGSKA (reference sequence). This CDR3 is 14 amino acids long. The CDR3 here is CSARVSAKSYDQYF. Here the CDR3 DNA reads TGCAGTGCTAGAGTGTCGGCCAAGTCCTACGATCAGTACTTC.

The sample holds many counts of this clonotype. The gene calls are TRBV4-1 and TRBJ1-1, with D hard to call. CDR3 length: 17 amino acids. V gave up 6 bases and J gave up 1 base, with 21 bases separating them. The germline V gene encodes CDR1 MGHRA and CDR2 YSYEKL. This CDR3 reads CASSPFVNSNPNTEAFF. As DNA, the CDR3 is TGCGCCAGCAGTCCTTTCGTCAACTCGAACCCGAACACTGAAGCTTTCTTT.

Many counts were recorded for this clonotype. V is TRBV6-1 and J is TRBJ1-6; 7 bases match TRBD1. Germline CDR1 and CDR2: MNHNS and SASEGT. This CDR3 is built from 13 residues. V was pared by 11 bases and J by 8 bases, with 9 bases of the junction left unmatched. CDR3 bases: TGTGCCCGGCGGGAGACAGGGTATTCACCCCTCCACTTT. This translates into CARRETGYSPLHF.

The CDR3 nucleotides read TGTGCCAGTAGTATGGACAGAACGACCGGGACAGGGGATGGCTACACCTTC. This encodes CASSMDRTTGTGDGYTF. This chain links TRBV19 with TRBJ1-2; 10 nucleotides agree with TRBD1. Trimming at V came to 3 bases and at J to 6 bases, leaving 13 bases not matched to a gene. Germline V gene lookup returns CDR1 LNHDA and CDR2 SQIVND (reference sequence). The CDR3 has 17 amino acids. Looking up the rest from reference TRBV19 and TRBJ1-2 gives the full variable domain: DGGITQSPKYLFRKEGQNVTLSCEQNLNHDAMYWYRQDPGQGLRLIYYSQIVNDFQKGDIAEGYSVSREKKESFPLTVTSAQKNPTAFYLCASSMDRTTGTGDGYTFGSGTRLTVV.

V usage is TRBV30 and J usage is TRBJ1-5, with 7 bases aligning to TRBD1. After removal of 5 bases from V and 1 base from J, the junction contained 2 bases not matched to a gene. The germline V gene has CDR1 GTSNPN and CDR2 SVGIG (reference sequence). This CDR3 contains 13 residues. CDR3 protein: CAWGQESNQPQHF. The CDR3 DNA reads as TGTGCCTGGGGACAGGAAAGCAATCAGCCCCAGCATTTT.

V usage is TRBV10-1 and J usage is TRBJ2-5; TRBD1 might be the D (5 bases). V was pared by 3 bases and J by 0 bases, with 8 bases between. CDR3 length: 14 residues. Germline-derived CDR1 and CDR2 are WNHNN and SYGVQD (reference sequence). The chain's CDR3 is CASSDPRDQETQYF. The CDR3 coding sequence is TGCGCCAGCAGTGACCCCAGGGACCAAGAGACCCAGTACTTC.

This clonotype has ten or more counts. The V gene is TRBV7-9, the J gene TRBJ2-5; D remains unclear. Germline V gives CDR1 SEHNR, CDR2 FQNEAQ (reference sequence). The V and J ends lost 0 bases and 4 bases respectively, with 9 bases between them. The length of the CDR3 is 14 residues. CDR3 amino acids: CASSLARSAETQYF. The CDR3 bases are TGTGCCAGCAGCTTAGCGCGTTCTGCAGAGACCCAGTACTTC.

This clonotype was seen more than once but under ten times. The CDR3 loop reads CASSSRTGRQPQHF. CDR3 sequence (DNA): TGTGCCAGCAGCTCCCGGACAGGGCGTCAGCCCCAGCATTTT. The rearrangement joins TRBV5-6 to TRBJ1-5; 8 positions match TRBD1. Germline trimming cut 3 bases from V and 6 bases from J; bases unmatched to any gene: 5. Germline V gene sequence: CDR1 SGHDT, CDR2 YYEEEE. The CDR3 has 14 residues.

This clonotype has ten or more counts. CDR3 nucleotide sequence: TGTGCCAGCAGTTACGGGGGGCCTGGCGAGCAGTACTTC. This codes for CASSYGGPGEQYF. The chain recombines TRBV6-6 with TRBJ2-7; D might be TRBD1 or TRBD2, each matching 6 bases. Germline values: CDR1 MNHNY, CDR2 SVGAGI (reference sequence). Trimming shortened V by 2 bases and J by 6 bases, and 11 bases separated the two germline ends. The length of the CDR3 is 13 residues.

This clonotype occurred many times. The genes are TRBV30 and TRBJ1-6; 7 bases map to TRBD1. Germline CDR1 is GTSNPN and CDR2 is SVGIG (reference sequence). This CDR3 is built from 14 residues. Unmatched junction bases numbered 3, after V lost 0 bases and J lost 7 bases. The CDR3 region has the DNA TGTGCCTGGAGTGTAGCAGGGGGAAATTCACCCCTCCACTTT. Protein sequence: CAWSVAGGNSPLHF. The whole variable domain, remainder taken from reference TRBV30 and TRBJ1-6, is SQTIHQWPATLVQPVGSPLSLECTVEGTSNPNLYWYRQAAGRGLQLLFYSVGIGQISSEVPQNLSASRPQDRQFILSSKKLLLSDSGFYLCAWSVAGGNSPLHFGNGTRLTVT.

This clonotype showed up many times. The chain links TRBV27 to TRBJ2-2, with 7 bases that match TRBD1. V lost 5 bases, J lost 4 bases, and 10 bases stayed unmatched. The CDR3 sequence is 16 residues long. CDR1 MNHEY and CDR2 SMNVEV come from the germline V gene (reference sequence). The CDR3 is CASSPRGGGGTGELFF. For the CDR3, the DNA is TGTGCCAGCAGTCCCCGAGGGGGCGGAGGCACCGGGGAGCTGTTTTTT.

This clonotype was found a few times. V usage is TRBV7-9 and J usage is TRBJ1-1; TRBD1 is a possible D gene (6 bases). This CDR3 is 18 amino acids long. Trimming stripped 1 base from V and 4 bases from J, with 22 bases between. Germline CDR1 is SEHNR and CDR2 is FQNEAQ (reference sequence). The CDR3 reads CASSLVGRGSAAGTEAFF. CDR3 nucleotides: TGTGCCAGCAGCTTAGTTGGCAGGGGCTCAGCAGCGGGCACTGAAGCTTTCTTT.

This clonotype has just a few counts. The CDR3 DNA reads TGTGCCAGCAGGGCCAGGGTGGCCACTGAAGCTTTCTTT. Translating it yields CASRARVATEAFF. The chain recombines TRBV12-3 or TRBV12-4 with TRBJ1-1; the D gene is possibly TRBD1 (5 bases). V was shortened by 6 bases and J by 4 bases, with 12 bases between the two germline ends. CDR3 length equals 13 residues.

The table lists this clonotype with many counts. The chain employs TRBV5-1 and TRBJ1-1; D remains unclear. V dropped 4 bases and J dropped 3 bases, with 13 bases sitting between them. CDR1 and CDR2 from the germline V gene are SGHRS and YFSETQ. The CDR3 totals 14 residues. CDR3 protein: CASSGPPADTEAFF. CDR3 nucleotides: TGCGCCAGCAGCGGTCCCCCAGCGGACACTGAAGCTTTCTTT.

The V and J genes are TRBV12-3 or TRBV12-4 and TRBJ1-1; TRBD1 is a possible D gene (5 bases). The CDR3 consists of 12 residues. Trimming cost V 8 bases and J 11 bases, with 18 bases left between them. CDR3 bases: TGTGCCAGCGGGGAGGGGCCTTCCATGGCTTTCTTT. This encodes CASGEGPSMAFF.

Notes on this clonotype: This may come from a read error, since a much larger clone is one base off. This CDR3 is missing its conserved last phenylalanine or tryptophan, likely due to a read error. This chain links TRBV7-2 with TRBJ2-7; D ambiguous. V lost 3 bases, J lost 4 bases, and 7 bases lay in between. The CDR3 sequence is 12 residues long. CDR1 and CDR2 from the germline V gene are SGHTA and FQGNSA. CDR3 sequence: CASSFGDYEQYL. CDR3 in DNA: TGTGCCAGCAGCTTTGGCGATTACGAGCAGTACCTC.

This clonotype was observed many times. V and J are TRBV20-1 and TRBJ2-3, with TRBD2 matching 9 bases. V shed 4 bases, J shed 6 bases, and the junction held 8 bases outside the gene matches. The CDR3 loop spans 14 amino acids. Germline V CDR1 and CDR2: DFQATT, SNEGSKA (reference sequence). CDR3 sequence reads: CSATGGGGEDTQYF. CDR3 DNA sequence: TGCAGTGCTACTGGTGGCGGGGGGGAGGATACGCAGTATTTT.

The chain carries TRBV2 and TRBJ1-1; D is perhaps TRBD1 (5 bases). CDR3 length equals 14 residues. V was trimmed by 6 bases and J by 4 bases, leaving 15 bases between them. The germline gives CDR1 SNHLY, CDR2 FYNNEI. CDR3 nucleotide sequence: TGTGCCAGCAGGGACAACCTATCCCCCACTGAAGCTTTCTTT. Encoded protein: CASRDNLSPTEAFF. The variable domain in full, completed from reference TRBV2 and TRBJ1-1, reads EPEVTQTPSHQVTQMGQEVILRCVPISNHLYFYWYRQILGQKVEFLVSFYNNEISEKSEIFDDQFSVERPDGSNFTLKIRSTKLEDSAMYFCASRDNLSPTEAFFGQGTRLTVV.

This clonotype appeared many times. V usage is TRBV14 and J usage is TRBJ1-1; TRBD1 matches 8 bases. Germline V gene sequence: CDR1 SGHDN, CDR2 FVKESK. The trim removed 3 bases at V and 10 bases at J, leaving 10 bases unmatched. This CDR3 has 14 residues. Here the CDR3 DNA reads TGTGCCAGCAGCCAGAATCTCAGGGGGCGAGGAGCTTTCTTT. Protein: CASSQNLRGRGAFF.

This clonotype was seen ten or more times. The chain couples TRBV6-5 to TRBJ2-7; 7 bases agree with TRBD1. V trimming: 0 bases; J trimming: 4 bases; junction bases outside the gene matches: 12. The CDR3 totals 17 residues. The germline gives CDR1 MNHEY, CDR2 SVGAGI. CDR3 sequence (DNA): TGTGCCAGCAGTTACTCGGGGACAGTTATCGGCGGGTACGAGCAGTACTTC. It translates to CASSYSGTVIGGYEQYF.